The 11 T cell receptor beta chains below were found in one sample sequenced in a study of cytomegalovirus exposure and HLA in healthy donors. With 60 Vbeta and 13 Jbeta primers, the PCR was carried out. The data were produced by immunoSEQ multiplex PCR, yet TCRdb's version contains in-frame clones alone and is incomplete. The sample gives around 150,000 clones, roughly 80% of which show up once; about 1.4% is in the top ten. The source material was PBMCs. The receptor set was obtained from a woman in her twenties or thirties in good health and CMV-seronegative.

The chain combines TRBV21-1 with TRBJ1-5; the D call in the table, TRBD1, was not verified against the DNA. TRBV21-1 is reported as a pseudogene. The CDR3 spans 16 residues. The CDR3 DNA reads as TGTGCCAGCAGCAAGCCCCACCCTGGGCTCCCACCGCCCCAGCATTTT. Its protein is CASSKPHPGLPPPQHF.

The rearrangement joins TRBV30 to TRBJ1-1; 7 positions match TRBD1. Unmatched junction bases numbered 3, after V lost 1 base and J lost 4 bases. Germline lookup yields CDR1 GTSNPN and CDR2 SVGIG (reference sequence). The CDR3 spans 13 residues. CDR3 sequence: CAWSEQGITEAFF. The CDR3 coding sequence is TGTGCCTGGAGTGAACAGGGGATCACTGAAGCTTTCTTT.

This chain uses TRBV9 with TRBJ1-3; no clear D. This CDR3 is 16 amino acids long. In germline, CDR1 is SGDLS, CDR2 YYNGEE. Trimming shortened V by 4 bases and J by 0 bases, and 14 bases separated the two germline ends. Written as DNA, the CDR3 is TGTGCCAGCAGCCCCCGGGGTGCAACCTCTGGAAACACCATATATTTT. This translates into CASSPRGATSGNTIYF.

The chain has TRBV6-5 and TRBJ1-5; D remains ambiguous. Trimming took off 2 bases at V and 4 bases at J, with 6 bases between the two ends. Looked up from germline, CDR1 is MNHEY and CDR2 is SVGAGI. The CDR3 loop spans 13 amino acids. DNA of the CDR3: TGTGCCAGCAGTTACGGCAAAAATCAGCCCCAGCATTTT. This codes for CASSYGKNQPQHF.

The chain is built from TRBV7-2 and TRBJ2-7; 8 bases fit TRBD2. The CDR3 length is 15 residues. Trimming at V came to 2 bases and at J to 4 bases, leaving 7 bases not matched to a gene. The germline V gene has CDR1 SGHTA and CDR2 FQGNSA. The DNA for the CDR3 is TGTGCCAGCAGCTTATTTGGCGGGGGGCGTTACGAGCAGTACTTC. It specifies CASSLFGGGRYEQYF.

The J gene is TRBJ2-7, the V gene TRBV6-5; D perhaps matches TRBD2 (5 bases). Germline CDR1 and CDR2: MNHEY and SVGAGI. Trimming took 0 bases from V and 4 from J, leaving 16 bases between them. This CDR3 spans 16 amino acids. CDR3 loop: CASSYSRVGRSYEQYF. In DNA, the CDR3 is TGTGCCAGCAGTTACTCGCGGGTCGGAAGGTCATACGAGCAGTACTTC.

The chain has TRBV9 and TRBJ2-2; D is undetermined. CDR3 length: 16 residues. Looked up from germline, CDR1 is SGDLS and CDR2 is YYNGEE. Between the trimmed V and J ends, which lost 4 bases and 2 bases, there was a span of 15 bases. CDR3 sequence reads: CASSLREWSNTGELFF. The CDR3 DNA reads TGTGCCAGCAGCTTAAGAGAGTGGAGTAACACCGGGGAGCTGTTTTTT. The full variable domain, with the rest looked up from reference TRBV9 and TRBJ2-2, is DSGVTQTPKHLITATGQRVTLRCSPRSGDLSVYWYQQSLDQGLQFLIQYYNGEERAKGNILERFSAQQFPDLHSELNLSSLELGDSALYFCASSLREWSNTGELFFGEGSRLTVL.

The gene calls are TRBV2 and TRBJ2-2; the match to TRBD1 covers 9 bases. V was pared by 7 bases and J by 6 bases, with 9 bases of the junction left unmatched. The CDR3 is made up of 15 amino acids. Per germline, CDR1 SNHLY and CDR2 FYNNEI. CDR3 loop: CASKGRTGEAGELFF. CDR3 DNA: TGTGCCAGCAAGGGCAGGACAGGGGAGGCCGGGGAGCTGTTTTTT.

This clone has only a few counts. This sequence joins TRBV9 and TRBJ1-1, with D maybe TRBD1 (6 bases). The CDR3 sequence is 15 residues long. Germline values: CDR1 SGDLS, CDR2 YYNGEE. The germline V and J ends were trimmed by 1 base and 3 bases, with 13 bases remaining between them. CDR3 nucleotides: TGTGCCAGCAGCGTACCTCGAGGGGGGGACACTGAAGCTTTCTTT. Translated, it gives CASSVPRGGDTEAFF.

The chain carries TRBV5-1 and TRBJ2-5; 8 bases map to TRBD2. J was trimmed by 5 bases and V by 4 bases; bases with no gene match: 7. The CDR3 has 14 amino acids. CDR1 is SGHRS and CDR2 is YFSETQ in the germline V gene. The CDR3 DNA reads TGCGCCAGCAGCGGAGCGGGGGCCGGGGAGACCCAGTACTTC. It yields the protein CASSGAGAGETQYF.

This clone was seen a few times. V is TRBV5-4 and J is TRBJ2-7; TRBD2 matches at 10 bases. The junction had 2 bases not matched to a gene; V was cut back by 2 bases and J by 3 bases. Germline values: CDR1 SGHNT, CDR2 YYREEE (reference sequence). The CDR3 covers 14 residues. CDR3 protein: CASSFSGGNYEQYF. The CDR3 DNA sequence: TGTGCCAGCAGCTTTAGCGGGGGGAACTACGAGCAGTACTTC.